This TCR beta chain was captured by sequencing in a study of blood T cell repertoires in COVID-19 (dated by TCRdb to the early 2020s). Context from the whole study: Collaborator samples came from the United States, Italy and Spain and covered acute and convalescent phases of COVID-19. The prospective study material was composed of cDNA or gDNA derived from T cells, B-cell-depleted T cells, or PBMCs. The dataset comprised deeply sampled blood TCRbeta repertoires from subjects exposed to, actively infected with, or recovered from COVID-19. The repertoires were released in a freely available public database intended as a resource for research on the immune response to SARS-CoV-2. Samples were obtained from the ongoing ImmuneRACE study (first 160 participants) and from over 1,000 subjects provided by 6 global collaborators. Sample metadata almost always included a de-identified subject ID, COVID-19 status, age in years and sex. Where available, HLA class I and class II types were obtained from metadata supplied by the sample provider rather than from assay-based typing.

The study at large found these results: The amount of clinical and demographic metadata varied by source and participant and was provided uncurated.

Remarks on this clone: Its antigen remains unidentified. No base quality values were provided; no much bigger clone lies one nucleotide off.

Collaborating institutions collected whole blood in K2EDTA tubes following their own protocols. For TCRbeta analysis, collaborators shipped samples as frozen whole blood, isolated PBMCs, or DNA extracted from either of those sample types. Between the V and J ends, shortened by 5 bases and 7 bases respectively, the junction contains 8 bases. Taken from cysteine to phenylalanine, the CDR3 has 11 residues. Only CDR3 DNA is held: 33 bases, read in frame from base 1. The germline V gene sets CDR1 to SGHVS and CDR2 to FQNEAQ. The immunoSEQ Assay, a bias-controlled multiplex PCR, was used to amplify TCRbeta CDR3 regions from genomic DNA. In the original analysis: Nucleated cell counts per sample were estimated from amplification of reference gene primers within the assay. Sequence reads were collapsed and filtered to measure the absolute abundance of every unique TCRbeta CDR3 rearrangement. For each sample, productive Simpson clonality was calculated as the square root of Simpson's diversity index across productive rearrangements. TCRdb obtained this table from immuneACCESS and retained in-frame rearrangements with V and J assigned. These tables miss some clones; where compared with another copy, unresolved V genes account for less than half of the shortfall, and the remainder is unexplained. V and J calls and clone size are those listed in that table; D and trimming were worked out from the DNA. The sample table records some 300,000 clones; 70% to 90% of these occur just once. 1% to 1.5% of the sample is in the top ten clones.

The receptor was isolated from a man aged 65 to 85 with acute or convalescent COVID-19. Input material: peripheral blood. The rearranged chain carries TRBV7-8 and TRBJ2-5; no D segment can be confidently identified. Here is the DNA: TGTGCCAGCAGCCCCCAATGGACCCAGTACTTC. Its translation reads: CASSPQWTQYF. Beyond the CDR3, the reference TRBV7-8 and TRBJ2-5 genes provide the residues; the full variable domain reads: GAGVSQSPRYKVAKRGQDVALRCDPISGHVSLFWYQQALGQGPEFLTYFQNEAQLDKSGLPSDRFFAERPEGSVSTLKIQRTQQEDSAVYLCASSPQWTQYFGPGTRLLVL.